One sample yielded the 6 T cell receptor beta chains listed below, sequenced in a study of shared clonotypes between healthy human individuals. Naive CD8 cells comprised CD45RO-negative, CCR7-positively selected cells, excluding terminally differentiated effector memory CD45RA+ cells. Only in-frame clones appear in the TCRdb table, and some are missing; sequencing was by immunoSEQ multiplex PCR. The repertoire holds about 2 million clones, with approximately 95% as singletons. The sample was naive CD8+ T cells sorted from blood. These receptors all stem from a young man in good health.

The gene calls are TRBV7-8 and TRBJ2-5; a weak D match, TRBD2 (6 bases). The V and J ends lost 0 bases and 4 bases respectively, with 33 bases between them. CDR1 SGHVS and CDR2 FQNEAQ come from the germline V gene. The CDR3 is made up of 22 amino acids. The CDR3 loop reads CASSLAMGESGTPVLGGETQYF. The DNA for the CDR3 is TGTGCCAGCAGCTTAGCGATGGGGGAATCCGGGACTCCCGTTTTGGGCGGAGAGACCCAGTACTTC.

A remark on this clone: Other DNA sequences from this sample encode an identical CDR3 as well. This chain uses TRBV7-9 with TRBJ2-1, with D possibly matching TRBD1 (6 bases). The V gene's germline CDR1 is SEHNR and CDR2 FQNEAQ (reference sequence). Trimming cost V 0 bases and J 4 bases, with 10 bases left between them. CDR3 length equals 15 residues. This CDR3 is CASSLAAGEYNEQFF. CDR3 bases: TGTGCCAGCAGCTTAGCGGCAGGGGAATACAATGAGCAGTTCTTC.

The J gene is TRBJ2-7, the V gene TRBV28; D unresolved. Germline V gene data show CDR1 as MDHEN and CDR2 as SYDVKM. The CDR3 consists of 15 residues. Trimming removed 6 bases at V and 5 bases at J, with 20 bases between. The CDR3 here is CASSPLGETTHEQYF. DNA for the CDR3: TGTGCCAGCAGCCCCCTGGGCGAGACCACCCACGAGCAGTACTTC.

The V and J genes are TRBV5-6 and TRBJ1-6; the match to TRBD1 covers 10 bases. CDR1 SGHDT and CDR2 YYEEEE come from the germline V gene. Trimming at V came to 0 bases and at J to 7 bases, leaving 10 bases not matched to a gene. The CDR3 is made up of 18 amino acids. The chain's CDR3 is CASSLGYGTGDHNSPLHF. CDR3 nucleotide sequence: TGTGCCAGCAGCTTGGGATACGGGACAGGGGATCACAATTCACCCCTCCACTTT.

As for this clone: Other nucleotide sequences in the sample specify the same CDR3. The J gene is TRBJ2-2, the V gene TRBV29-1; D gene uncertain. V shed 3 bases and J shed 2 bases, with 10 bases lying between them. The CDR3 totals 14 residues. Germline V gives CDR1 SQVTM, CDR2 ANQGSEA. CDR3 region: CSVDLGENTGELFF. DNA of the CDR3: TGCAGCGTTGACCTTGGGGAAAACACCGGGGAGCTGTTTTTT.

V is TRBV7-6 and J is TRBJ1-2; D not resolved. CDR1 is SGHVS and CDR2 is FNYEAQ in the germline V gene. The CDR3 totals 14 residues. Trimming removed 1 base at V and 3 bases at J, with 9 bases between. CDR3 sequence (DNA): TGTGCCAGCAGCTTAGATGGCGAATACTATGGCTACACCTTC. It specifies CASSLDGEYYGYTF. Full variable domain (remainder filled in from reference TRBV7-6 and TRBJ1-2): GAGVSQSPRYKVTKRGQDVALRCDPISGHVSLYWYRQALGQGPEFLTYFNYEAQQDKSGLPNDRFSAERPEGSISTLTIQRTEQRDSAMYRCASSLDGEYYGYTFGSGTRLTVV.